The present T cell receptor beta chain was sequenced within a study of blood T cell repertoires in COVID-19. Overall study context: The United States, Italy and Spain supplied acute and convalescent COVID-19 samples. Nucleic acid was either cDNA or gDNA, and it came from T cells, B-cell-depleted T cells, or PBMCs.

CDR1 is KGHDR, CDR2 SFDVKD, per germline. Trimming removed 3 bases at V and 9 bases at J, with 14 bases between. This CDR3 region has 14 residues. Study processing details: Reference gene primers were amplified, and this amplification served to estimate nucleated cell counts. Sequencing was performed with immunoSEQ multiplex PCR; in TCRdb, only in-frame clones are kept and a portion is missing. That table gives V, J and clone size, and the DNA gave D and trimming. The profile shows about 31,000 clones, over 75% of them singletons. The receptor's source is a man older than 75 with acute or convalescent COVID-19. This chain uses TRBV24-1 with TRBJ1-5, with D perhaps TRBD1 (6 bases). What was sequenced was peripheral blood. CDR3 bases: TGTGCCACCAGTGATAGCAGGGGATTTGGGCCCCAGCATTTT. Translation gives CATSDSRGFGPQHF.